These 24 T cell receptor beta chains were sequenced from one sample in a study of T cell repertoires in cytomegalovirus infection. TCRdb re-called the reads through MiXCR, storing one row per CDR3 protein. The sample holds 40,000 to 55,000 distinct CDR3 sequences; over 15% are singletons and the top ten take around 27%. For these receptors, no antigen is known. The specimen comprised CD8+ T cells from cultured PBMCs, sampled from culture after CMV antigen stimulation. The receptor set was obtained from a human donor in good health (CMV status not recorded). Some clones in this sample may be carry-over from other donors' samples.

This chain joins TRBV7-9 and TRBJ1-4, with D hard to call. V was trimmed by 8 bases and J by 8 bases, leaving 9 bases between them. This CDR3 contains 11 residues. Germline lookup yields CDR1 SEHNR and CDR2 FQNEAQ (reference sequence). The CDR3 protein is CASEPQEKLFF. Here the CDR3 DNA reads TGTGCCAGCGAACCCCAAGAAAAACTGTTTTTT.

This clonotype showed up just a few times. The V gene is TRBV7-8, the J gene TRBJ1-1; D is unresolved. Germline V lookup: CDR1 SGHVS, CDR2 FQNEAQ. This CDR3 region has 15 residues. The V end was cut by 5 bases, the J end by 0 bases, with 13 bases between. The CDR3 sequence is CASSAQPDLNTEAFF. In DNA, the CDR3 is TGTGCCAGCAGCGCACAACCGGACCTGAACACTGAAGCTTTCTTT.

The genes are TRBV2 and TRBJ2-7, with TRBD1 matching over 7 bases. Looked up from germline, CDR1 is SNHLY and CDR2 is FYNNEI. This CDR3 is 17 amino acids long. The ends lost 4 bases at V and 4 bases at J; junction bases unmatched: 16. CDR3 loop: CASSGTWDSEFLYEQYF. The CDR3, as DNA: TGTGCCAGCAGTGGAACTTGGGACAGTGAATTCCTTTACGAGCAGTACTTC. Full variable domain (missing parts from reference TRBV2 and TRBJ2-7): EPEVTQTPSHQVTQMGQEVILRCVPISNHLYFYWYRQILGQKVEFLVSFYNNEISEKSEIFDDQFSVERPDGSNFTLKIRSTKLEDSAMYFCASSGTWDSEFLYEQYFGPGTRLTVT.

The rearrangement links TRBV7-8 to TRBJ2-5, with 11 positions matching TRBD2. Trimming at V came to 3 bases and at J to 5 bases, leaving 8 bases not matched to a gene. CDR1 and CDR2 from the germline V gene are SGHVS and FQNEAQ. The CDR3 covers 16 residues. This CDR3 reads CASSLLAGGRGETQYF. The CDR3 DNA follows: TGTGCCAGCAGCTTGCTAGCGGGGGGCCGGGGGGAGACCCAGTACTTC. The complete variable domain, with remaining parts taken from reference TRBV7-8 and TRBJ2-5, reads GAGVSQSPRYKVAKRGQDVALRCDPISGHVSLFWYQQALGQGPEFLTYFQNEAQLDKSGLPSDRFFAERPEGSVSTLKIQRTQQEDSAVYLCASSLLAGGRGETQYFGPGTRLLVL.

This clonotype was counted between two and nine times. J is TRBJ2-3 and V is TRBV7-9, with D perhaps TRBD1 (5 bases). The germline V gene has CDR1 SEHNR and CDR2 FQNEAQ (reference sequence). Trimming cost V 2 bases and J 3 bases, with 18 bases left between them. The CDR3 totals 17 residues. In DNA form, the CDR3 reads TGTGCCAGCAGCTTACCGATTTCAGGGTGGGGAACAGATACGCAGTATTTT. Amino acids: CASSLPISGWGTDTQYF.

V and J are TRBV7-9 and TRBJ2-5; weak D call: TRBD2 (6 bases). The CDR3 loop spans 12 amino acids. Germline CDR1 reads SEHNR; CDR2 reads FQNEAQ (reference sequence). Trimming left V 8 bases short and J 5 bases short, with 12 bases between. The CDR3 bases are TGTGCCAGCCGGACGGGGGAGGAGACCCAGTACTTC. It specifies CASRTGEETQYF.

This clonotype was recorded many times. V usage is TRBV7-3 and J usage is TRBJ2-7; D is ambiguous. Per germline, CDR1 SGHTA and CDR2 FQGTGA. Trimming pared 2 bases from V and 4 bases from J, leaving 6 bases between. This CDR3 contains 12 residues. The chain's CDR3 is CASSLGVYEQYF. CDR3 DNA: TGTGCCAGCAGCTTAGGAGTTTACGAGCAGTACTTC.

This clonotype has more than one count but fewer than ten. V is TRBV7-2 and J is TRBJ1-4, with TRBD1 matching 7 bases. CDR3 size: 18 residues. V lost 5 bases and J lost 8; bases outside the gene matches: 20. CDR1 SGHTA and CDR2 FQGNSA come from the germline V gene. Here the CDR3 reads CASSRGGTAHRREEKLFF. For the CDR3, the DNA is TGTGCCAGCAGCCGAGGGGGCACAGCCCACCGGAGAGAAGAAAAACTGTTTTTT.

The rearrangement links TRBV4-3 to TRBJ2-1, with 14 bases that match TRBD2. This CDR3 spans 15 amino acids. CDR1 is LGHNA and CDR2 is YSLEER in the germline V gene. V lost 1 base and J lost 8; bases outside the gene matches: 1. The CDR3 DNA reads TGCGCCAGCAGCCAAGGACTAGCGGGGGGGTATGAGCAGTTCTTC. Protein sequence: CASSQGLAGGYEQFF.

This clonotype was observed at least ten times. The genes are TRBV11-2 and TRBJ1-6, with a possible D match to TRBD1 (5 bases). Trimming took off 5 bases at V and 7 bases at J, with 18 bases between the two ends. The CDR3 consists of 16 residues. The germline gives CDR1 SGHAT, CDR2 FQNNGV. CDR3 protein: CASSQFGQGLNSPLHF. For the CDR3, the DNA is TGTGCCAGCAGCCAATTCGGGCAGGGTCTGAATTCACCCCTCCACTTT.

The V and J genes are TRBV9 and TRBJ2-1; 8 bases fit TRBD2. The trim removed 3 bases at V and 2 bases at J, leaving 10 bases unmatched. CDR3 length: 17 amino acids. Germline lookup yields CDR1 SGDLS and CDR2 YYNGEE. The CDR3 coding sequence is TGTGCCAGCAGCGCCCCCAGTCTAGCGGGTGCCTACAATGAGCAGTTCTTC. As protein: CASSAPSLAGAYNEQFF.

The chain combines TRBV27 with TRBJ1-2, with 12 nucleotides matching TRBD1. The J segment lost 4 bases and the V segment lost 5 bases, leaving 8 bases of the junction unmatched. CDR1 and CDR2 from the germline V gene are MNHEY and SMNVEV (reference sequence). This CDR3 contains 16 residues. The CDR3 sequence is CASSVSGTGGIYGYTF. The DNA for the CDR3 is TGTGCCAGCAGTGTTTCAGGGACAGGGGGCATCTATGGCTACACCTTC.

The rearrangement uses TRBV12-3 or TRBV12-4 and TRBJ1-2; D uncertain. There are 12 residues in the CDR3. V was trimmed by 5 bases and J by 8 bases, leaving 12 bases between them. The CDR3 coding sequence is TGTGCCAGCAGTCCGTCCCCCGGGGGCTACACCTTC. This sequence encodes CASSPSPGGYTF.

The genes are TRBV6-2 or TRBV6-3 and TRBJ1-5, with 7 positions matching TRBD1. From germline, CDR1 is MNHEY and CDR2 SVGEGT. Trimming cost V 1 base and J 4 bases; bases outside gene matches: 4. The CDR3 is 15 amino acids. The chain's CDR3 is CASSYLTGLNQPQHF. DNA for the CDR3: TGTGCCAGCAGTTACTTGACAGGGTTGAATCAGCCCCAGCATTTT.

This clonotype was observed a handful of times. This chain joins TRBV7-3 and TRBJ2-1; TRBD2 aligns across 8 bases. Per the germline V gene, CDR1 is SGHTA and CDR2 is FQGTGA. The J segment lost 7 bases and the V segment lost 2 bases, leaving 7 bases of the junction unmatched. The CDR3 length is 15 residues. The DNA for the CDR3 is TGTGCCAGCAGCTTATCTGCGGGGGGACCGAATGAGCAGTTCTTC. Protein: CASSLSAGGPNEQFF.

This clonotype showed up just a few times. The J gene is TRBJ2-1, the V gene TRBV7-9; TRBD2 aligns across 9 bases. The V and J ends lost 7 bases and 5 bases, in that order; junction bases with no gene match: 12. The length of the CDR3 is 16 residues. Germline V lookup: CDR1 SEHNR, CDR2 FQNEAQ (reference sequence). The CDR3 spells CASTPRAGGYDNEQFF. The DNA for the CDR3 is TGTGCCAGCACTCCAAGGGCGGGAGGGTATGACAATGAGCAGTTCTTC. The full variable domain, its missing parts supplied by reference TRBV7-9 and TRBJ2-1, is DTGVSQNPRHKITKRGQNVTFRCDPISEHNRLYWYRQTLGQGPEFLTYFQNEAQLEKSRLLSDRFSAERPKGSFSTLEIQRTEQGDSAMYLCASTPRAGGYDNEQFFGPGTRLTVL.

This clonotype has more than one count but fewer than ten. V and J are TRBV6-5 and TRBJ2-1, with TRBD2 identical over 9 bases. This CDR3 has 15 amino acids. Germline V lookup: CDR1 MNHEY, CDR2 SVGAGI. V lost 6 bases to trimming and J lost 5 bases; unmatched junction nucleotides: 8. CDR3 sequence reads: CASRLLAGPHNEQFF. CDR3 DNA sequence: TGTGCCAGCAGACTCCTAGCGGGACCCCACAATGAGCAGTTCTTC.

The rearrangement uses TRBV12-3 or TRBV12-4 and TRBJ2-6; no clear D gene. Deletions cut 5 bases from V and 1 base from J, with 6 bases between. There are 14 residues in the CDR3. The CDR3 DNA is TGTGCCAGCAGTCTTATTTCTGGGGCCAACGTCCTGACTTTC. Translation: CASSLISGANVLTF.

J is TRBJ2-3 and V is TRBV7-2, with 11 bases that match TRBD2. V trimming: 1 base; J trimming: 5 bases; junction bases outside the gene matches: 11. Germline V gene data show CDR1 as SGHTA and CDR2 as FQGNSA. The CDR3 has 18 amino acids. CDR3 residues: CASSLDRPSGGRGDTQYF. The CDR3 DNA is TGTGCCAGCAGCTTAGATAGGCCTAGCGGGGGGCGAGGAGATACGCAGTATTTT.

In DNA form, the CDR3 reads TGTGCCAGCAGCTTCTGGCCTAGAAGTGTGAATGAGCAGTTCTTC. Protein: CASSFWPRSVNEQFF. The chain employs TRBV7-2 and TRBJ2-1; D gene ambiguous. Germline CDR1 SGHTA, CDR2 FQGNSA. This CDR3 region has 15 residues. With 3 bases removed from V and 7 bases from J, the gap between germline ends came to 16 bases.

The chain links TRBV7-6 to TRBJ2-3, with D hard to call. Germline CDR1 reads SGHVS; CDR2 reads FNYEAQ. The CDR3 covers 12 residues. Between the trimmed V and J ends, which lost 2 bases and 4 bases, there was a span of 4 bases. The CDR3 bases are TGTGCCAGCAGCTTAATGCCAGATACGCAGTATTTT. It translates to CASSLMPDTQYF.

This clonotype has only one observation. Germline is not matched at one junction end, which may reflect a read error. CDR3 region: CARSYSSKGTSVTDTQYF. The CDR3 region has the DNA TGTGCCCGCAGTTACTCGAGTAAGGGGACTAGCGTCACAGATACGCAGTATTTT. V usage is TRBV6-2 or TRBV6-3 and J usage is TRBJ2-3, with 10 bases aligning to TRBD2. Germline V gene data show CDR1 as MNHEY and CDR2 as SVGEGT. The CDR3 runs 18 residues.

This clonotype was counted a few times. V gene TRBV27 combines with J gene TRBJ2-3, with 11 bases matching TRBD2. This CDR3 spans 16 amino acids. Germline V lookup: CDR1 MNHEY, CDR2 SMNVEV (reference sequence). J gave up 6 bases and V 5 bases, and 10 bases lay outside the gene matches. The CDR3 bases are TGTGCCAGCAGTCTGCTAGCGGGAGGCCTACCGGATACGCAGTATTTT. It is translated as CASSLLAGGLPDTQYF.

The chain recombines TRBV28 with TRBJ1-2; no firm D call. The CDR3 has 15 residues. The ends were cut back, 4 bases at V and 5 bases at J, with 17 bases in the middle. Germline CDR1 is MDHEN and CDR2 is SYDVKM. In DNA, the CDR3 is TGTGCCAGCAGTTCCCCCGGGAGGTTCGTTTATGGCTACACCTTC. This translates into CASSSPGRFVYGYTF.